The 18 T cell receptor beta chains below all came from one sample that was sequenced in a study of shared clonotypes between healthy human individuals. Cells designated naive CD8 were CD45RO-negative and were positively selected for CCR7, with terminally differentiated effector memory CD45RA+ cells excluded. Only in-frame clones appear in the TCRdb table, and some are missing; sequencing was by immunoSEQ multiplex PCR. The sample holds about 2.1 million clones; 93% are singletons and the top ten take more than 1.5%. The sequenced material came from naive CD8+ T cells from PBMCs. Receptors were obtained from a young man in good health. Some clones in this sample may be carry-over from other donors' samples.

CDR3 nucleotide sequence: TGTGCCAGCAGCCGCAGGAACGCAGTGTACAATGAGCAGTTCTTC. Residues: CASSRRNAVYNEQFF. J is TRBJ2-1 and V is TRBV14, with D uncertain. Germline V CDR1 and CDR2: SGHDN, FVKESK. Trimming removed 4 bases at V and 4 bases at J, with 14 bases between. This CDR3 spans 15 amino acids.

This chain joins TRBV5-1 and TRBJ2-7; 9 bases are shared with TRBD1. Trimming removed 4 bases from V and 2 bases from J; junction bases left unmatched: 7. The CDR3 is 15 amino acids. Germline assignment: CDR1 SGHRS and CDR2 YFSETQ. CDR3 nucleotide sequence: TGCGCCAGCAGCCCGACAGGGGGAACTGCCTACGAGCAGTACTTC. It specifies CASSPTGGTAYEQYF. Full variable domain (missing parts from reference TRBV5-1 and TRBJ2-7): KAGVTQTPRYLIKTRGQQVTLSCSPISGHRSVSWYQQTPGQGLQFLFEYFSETQRNKGNFPGRFSGRQFSNSRSEMNVSTLELGDSALYLCASSPTGGTAYEQYFGPGTRLTVT.

The chain joins TRBV7-9 to TRBJ2-5; possible D gene TRBD1, 5 bases. The CDR3 contains 16 residues. Trimming took off 3 bases at V and 0 bases at J, with 14 bases between the two ends. Germline CDR1 and CDR2: SEHNR and FQNEAQ (reference sequence). The CDR3 region is CASSFPRDSNQETQYF. The CDR3 DNA follows: TGTGCCAGCAGCTTCCCCAGGGATAGTAACCAAGAGACCCAGTACTTC. Combining the CDR3 with reference TRBV7-9 and TRBJ2-5 gives the whole variable domain DTGVSQNPRHKITKRGQNVTFRCDPISEHNRLYWYRQTLGQGPEFLTYFQNEAQLEKSRLLSDRFSAERPKGSFSTLEIQRTEQGDSAMYLCASSFPRDSNQETQYFGPGTRLLVL.

The chain uses TRBV7-3 and TRBJ2-3; 8 bases are a match to TRBD2. V was pared by 5 bases and J by 3 bases, with 7 bases of the junction left unmatched. Germline V gives CDR1 SGHTA, CDR2 FQGTGA. CDR3 length equals 15 residues. The CDR3 bases are TGTGCCAGCAGCACCGGGACTAGTCGTACAGATACGCAGTATTTT. This codes for CASSTGTSRTDTQYF.

The rearrangement joins TRBV5-1 to TRBJ2-1, with 12 bases identical to TRBD2. CDR1 and CDR2 (germline): SGHRS, YFSETQ. With V trimmed by 4 bases and J by 5 bases, 10 bases remained unmatched. This CDR3 is built from 17 residues. DNA for the CDR3: TGCGCCAGCAGCCCCAAACTAGCGGGAGGTTGGAACAATGAGCAGTTCTTC. Translated, it gives CASSPKLAGGWNNEQFF.

The V call is TRBV28, the J call TRBJ1-1; 10 bases fit TRBD1. From germline, CDR1 is MDHEN and CDR2 SYDVKM. The V segment lost 4 bases and the J segment 4 bases; nucleotides outside the gene matches: 15. CDR3 size: 18 residues. CDR3 in amino acids: CASSSPTLDRGLGTEAFF. In nucleotides, the CDR3 is TGTGCCAGCAGTTCCCCGACCCTTGACAGGGGGCTGGGCACTGAAGCTTTCTTT.

This chain links TRBV7-9 with TRBJ2-1, with a tentative D call TRBD1 (5 bases). CDR3 length equals 14 residues. The V end lost 0 bases, the J end lost 8 bases, and 11 bases lay between the germline ends. The germline gives CDR1 SEHNR, CDR2 FQNEAQ (reference sequence). CDR3 in DNA: TGTGCCAGCAGCTTAGCTCCTGGGGCCGATGAGCAGTTCTTC. Encoded protein: CASSLAPGADEQFF.

The chain recombines TRBV19 with TRBJ2-2; a possible D gene is TRBD1 (6 bases). The CDR3 is 15 residues long. V lost 3 bases to trimming and J lost 2 bases, with 10 bases between them. Germline CDR1 LNHDA, CDR2 SQIVND (reference sequence). The CDR3 coding sequence is TGTGCCAGTAGTATGGGACACAACAACACCGGGGAGCTGTTTTTT. This encodes CASSMGHNNTGELFF.

This clone was picked up one time. The chain is built from TRBV6-6 and TRBJ1-3; D gene ambiguous. V was pared by 1 base and J by 0 bases, with 7 bases between. The length of the CDR3 is 15 residues. In germline, CDR1 is MNHNY, CDR2 SVGAGI (reference sequence). CDR3 protein: CASSYWANSGNTIYF. CDR3 nucleotide sequence: TGTGCCAGCAGTTACTGGGCCAACTCTGGAAACACCATATATTTT.

CDR3 residues: CASKSIAGELFF. DNA of the CDR3: TGTGCCAGTAAGTCTATCGCCGGGGAGCTGTTTTTT. The chain links TRBV19 to TRBJ2-2; D gene unclear. Deletions cut 7 bases from V and 6 bases from J, with 9 bases between. The CDR3 loop spans 12 amino acids. The germline gives CDR1 LNHDA, CDR2 SQIVND (reference sequence).

This chain uses TRBV11-2 with TRBJ2-5, with a possible D match to TRBD1 (6 bases). The CDR3 covers 15 residues. CDR1 and CDR2 (germline): SGHAT, FQNNGV. Trimming stripped 0 bases from V and 4 bases from J, with 12 bases between. CDR3 region: CASSLEFRGRETQYF. CDR3 bases: TGTGCCAGCAGCTTAGAGTTTAGGGGGAGAGAGACCCAGTACTTC. The full variable domain, in which reference TRBV11-2 and TRBJ2-5 provide the parts outside the CDR3, is EAGVAQSPRYKIIEKRQSVAFWCNPISGHATLYWYQQILGQGPKLLIQFQNNGVVDDSQLPKDRFSAERLKGVDSTLKIQPAKLEDSAVYLCASSLEFRGRETQYFGPGTRLLVL.

The V and J genes are TRBV19 and TRBJ1-2; the D is unclear. The CDR3 is 14 residues long. The germline V gene encodes CDR1 LNHDA and CDR2 SQIVND (reference sequence). Trimming left V 0 bases short and J 2 bases short, with 7 bases between. This CDR3 reads CASSIDPTNYGYTF. DNA of the CDR3: TGTGCCAGTAGTATAGATCCGACGAACTATGGCTACACCTTC.

The chain carries TRBV27 and TRBJ2-2, with 13 bases lining up with TRBD2. Trimming cost V 2 bases and J 4 bases; bases outside gene matches: 7. The V gene's germline CDR1 is MNHEY and CDR2 SMNVEV (reference sequence). The CDR3 runs to 18 residues. For the CDR3, the DNA is TGTGCCAGCAGTTTAGGACTAGCGGGAGTCCGGGGCACCGGGGAGCTGTTTTTT. It encodes CASSLGLAGVRGTGELFF.

The chain carries TRBV15 and TRBJ1-6; D unclear. CDR3 length: 15 amino acids. Germline CDR1 LNHNV, CDR2 YYDKDF (reference sequence). Trimming removed 0 bases at V and 5 bases at J, with 8 bases between. The CDR3 spells CATSRDLANNSPLHF. The DNA for the CDR3 is TGTGCCACCAGCAGAGATCTGGCTAATAATTCACCCCTCCACTTT.

CDR3 loop: CASSIGGQLSEAFF. DNA for the CDR3: TGTGCCAGTAGTATCGGGGGACAGCTATCTGAAGCTTTCTTT. The gene calls are TRBV19 and TRBJ1-1, with 7 positions matching TRBD1. Trimming at V came to 3 bases and at J to 6 bases, leaving 7 bases not matched to a gene. Germline V gene data show CDR1 as LNHDA and CDR2 as SQIVND (reference sequence). The CDR3 sequence is 14 residues long. The variable domain in full, with the rest retrieved from reference TRBV19 and TRBJ1-1, is DGGITQSPKYLFRKEGQNVTLSCEQNLNHDAMYWYRQDPGQGLRLIYYSQIVNDFQKGDIAEGYSVSREKKESFPLTVTSAQKNPTAFYLCASSIGGQLSEAFFGQGTRLTVV.

Turning to this clone: Other DNA sequences in the same sample also yield this CDR3. This chain joins TRBV30 and TRBJ1-1, with D hard to call. CDR1 is GTSNPN, CDR2 SVGIG, per germline (reference sequence). Trimming cost V 0 bases and J 3 bases, with 5 bases left between them. The CDR3 runs to 12 residues. The chain's CDR3 is CAWSVSHTEAFF. As DNA, the CDR3 is TGTGCCTGGAGTGTATCGCACACTGAAGCTTTCTTT.

The V call is TRBV4-3, the J call TRBJ2-1; 9 positions match TRBD2. J was trimmed by 8 bases and V by 1 base; bases with no gene match: 6. The germline V gene has CDR1 LGHNA and CDR2 YSLEER. This CDR3 has 15 residues. DNA for the CDR3: TGCGCCAGCAGCCAAGGTAGCGGGAGCACCCATGAGCAGTTCTTC. Its protein is CASSQGSGSTHEQFF.

The chain carries TRBV27 and TRBJ2-7; D may be TRBD1 or TRBD2 (5 bases each). This CDR3 has 14 amino acids. Trimming cost V 3 bases and J 3 bases, with 12 bases left between them. CDR1 MNHEY and CDR2 SMNVEV come from the germline V gene (reference sequence). The CDR3 DNA reads TGTGCCAGCAGTTTCTTCTGGGGGAACTACGAGCAGTACTTC. It yields the protein CASSFFWGNYEQYF.